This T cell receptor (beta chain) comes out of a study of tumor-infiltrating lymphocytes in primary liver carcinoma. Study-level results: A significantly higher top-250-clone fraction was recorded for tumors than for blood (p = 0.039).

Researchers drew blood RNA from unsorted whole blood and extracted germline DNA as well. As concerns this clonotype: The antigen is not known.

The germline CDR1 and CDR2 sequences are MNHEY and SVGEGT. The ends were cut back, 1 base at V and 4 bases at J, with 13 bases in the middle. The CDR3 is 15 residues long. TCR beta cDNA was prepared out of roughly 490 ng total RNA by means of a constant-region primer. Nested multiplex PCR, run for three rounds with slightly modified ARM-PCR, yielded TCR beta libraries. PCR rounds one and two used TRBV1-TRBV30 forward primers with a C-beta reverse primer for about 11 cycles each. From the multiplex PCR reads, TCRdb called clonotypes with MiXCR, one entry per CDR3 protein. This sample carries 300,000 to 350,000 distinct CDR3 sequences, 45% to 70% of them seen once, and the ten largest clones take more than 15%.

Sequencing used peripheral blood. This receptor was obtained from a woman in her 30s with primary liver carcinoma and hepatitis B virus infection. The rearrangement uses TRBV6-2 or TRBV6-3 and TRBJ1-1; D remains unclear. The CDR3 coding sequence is TGTGCCAGCAGTTACTTCTCCCCCCTGAGCACTGAAGCTTTCTTT. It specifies CASSYFSPLSTEAFF.